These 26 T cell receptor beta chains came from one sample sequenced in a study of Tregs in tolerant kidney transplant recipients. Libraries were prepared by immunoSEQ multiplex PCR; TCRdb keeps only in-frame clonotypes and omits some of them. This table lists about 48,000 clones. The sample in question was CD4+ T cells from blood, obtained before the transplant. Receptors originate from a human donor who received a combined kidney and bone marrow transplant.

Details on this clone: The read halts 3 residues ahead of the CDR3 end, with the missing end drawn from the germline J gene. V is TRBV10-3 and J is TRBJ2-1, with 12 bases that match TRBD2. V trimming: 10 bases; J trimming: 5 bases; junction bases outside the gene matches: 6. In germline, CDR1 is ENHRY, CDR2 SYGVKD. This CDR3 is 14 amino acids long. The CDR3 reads CATKTSGSNNEQFF. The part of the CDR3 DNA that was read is TGTGCCACGAAGACTAGCGGGAGTAACAATGAG.

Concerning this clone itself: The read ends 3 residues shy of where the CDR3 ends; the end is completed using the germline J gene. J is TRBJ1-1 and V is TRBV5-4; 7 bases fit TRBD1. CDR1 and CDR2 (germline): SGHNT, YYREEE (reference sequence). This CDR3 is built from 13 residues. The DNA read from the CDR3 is TGTGCCAGCAGCTCCCTCACAGGGGAGGGT. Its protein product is CASSSLTGEG. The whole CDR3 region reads CASSSLTGEGAFF.

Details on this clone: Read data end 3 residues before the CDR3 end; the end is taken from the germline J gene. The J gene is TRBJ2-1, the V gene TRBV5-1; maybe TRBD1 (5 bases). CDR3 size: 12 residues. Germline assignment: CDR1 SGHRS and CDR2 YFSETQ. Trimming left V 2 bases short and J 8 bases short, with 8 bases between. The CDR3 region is CASSLEGDEQFF. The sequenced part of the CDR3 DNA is TGCGCCAGCAGCTTAGAAGGGGATGAG.

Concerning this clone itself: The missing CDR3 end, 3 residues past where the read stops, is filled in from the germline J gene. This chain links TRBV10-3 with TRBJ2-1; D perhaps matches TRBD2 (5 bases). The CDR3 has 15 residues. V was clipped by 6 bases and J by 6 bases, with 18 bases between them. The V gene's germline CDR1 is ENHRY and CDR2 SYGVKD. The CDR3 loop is CAISVTSSPPNEQFF. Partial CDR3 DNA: TGTGCCATCAGCGTCACTAGTTCCCCGCCCAATGAG.

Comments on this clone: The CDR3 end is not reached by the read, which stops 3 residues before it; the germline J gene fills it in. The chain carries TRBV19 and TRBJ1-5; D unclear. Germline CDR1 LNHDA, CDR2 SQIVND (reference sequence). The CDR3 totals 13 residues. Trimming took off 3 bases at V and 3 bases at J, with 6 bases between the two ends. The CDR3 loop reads CASSISPNQPQHF. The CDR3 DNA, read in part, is TGTGCCAGTAGTATTAGTCCCAATCAGCCC.

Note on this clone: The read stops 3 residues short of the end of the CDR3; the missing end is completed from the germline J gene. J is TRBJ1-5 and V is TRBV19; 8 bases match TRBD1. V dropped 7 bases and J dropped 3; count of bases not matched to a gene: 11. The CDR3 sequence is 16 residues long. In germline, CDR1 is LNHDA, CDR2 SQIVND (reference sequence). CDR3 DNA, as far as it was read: TGTGCCAGTACCCGTACCGGGACAGGCATCAATCAGCCC. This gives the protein CASTRTGTGINQP. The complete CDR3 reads CASTRTGTGINQPQHF.

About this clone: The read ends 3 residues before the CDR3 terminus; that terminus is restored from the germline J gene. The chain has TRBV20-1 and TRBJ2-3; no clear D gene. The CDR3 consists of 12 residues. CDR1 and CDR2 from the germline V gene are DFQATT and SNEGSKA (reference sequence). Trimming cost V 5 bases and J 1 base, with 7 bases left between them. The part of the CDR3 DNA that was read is TGCAGTGCTTCCCGGGGCACAGATACG. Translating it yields CSASRGTDT. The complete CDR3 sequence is CSASRGTDTQYF.

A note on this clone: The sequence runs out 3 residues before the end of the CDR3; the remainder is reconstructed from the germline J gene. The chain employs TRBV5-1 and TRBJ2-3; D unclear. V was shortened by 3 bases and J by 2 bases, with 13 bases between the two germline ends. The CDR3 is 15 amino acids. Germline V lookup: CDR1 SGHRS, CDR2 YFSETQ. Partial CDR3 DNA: TGCGCCAGCAGCTCCACTCTACCCTCCACAGATACG. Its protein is CASSSTLPSTDT. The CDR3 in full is CASSSTLPSTDTQYF.

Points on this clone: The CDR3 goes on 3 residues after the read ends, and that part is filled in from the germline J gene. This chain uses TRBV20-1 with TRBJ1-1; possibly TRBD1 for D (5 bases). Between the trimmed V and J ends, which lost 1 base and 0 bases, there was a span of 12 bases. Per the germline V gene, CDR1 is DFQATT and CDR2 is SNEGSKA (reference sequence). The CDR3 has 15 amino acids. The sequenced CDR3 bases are TGCAGTGCTAGAGCGGCAGGGTTAGTGAACACTGAA. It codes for CSARAAGLVNTE. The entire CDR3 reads CSARAAGLVNTEAFF.

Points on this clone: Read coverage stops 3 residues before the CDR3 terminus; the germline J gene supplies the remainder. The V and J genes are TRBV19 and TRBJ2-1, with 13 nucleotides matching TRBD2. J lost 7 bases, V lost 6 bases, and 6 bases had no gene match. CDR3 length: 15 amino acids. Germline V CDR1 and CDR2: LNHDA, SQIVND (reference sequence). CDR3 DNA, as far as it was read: TGTGCCAGTAGCTTTACTAGCGGGAGGGAGAATGAG. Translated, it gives CASSFTSGRENE. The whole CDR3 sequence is CASSFTSGRENEQFF.

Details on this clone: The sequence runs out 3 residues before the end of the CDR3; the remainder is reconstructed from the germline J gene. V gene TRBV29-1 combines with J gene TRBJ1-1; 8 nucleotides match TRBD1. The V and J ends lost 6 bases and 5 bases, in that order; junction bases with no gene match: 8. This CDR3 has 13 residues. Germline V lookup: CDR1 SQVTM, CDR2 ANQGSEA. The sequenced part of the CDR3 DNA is TGCAGCGTGGTGGACAGGGTGGGGACTGAA. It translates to CSVVDRVGTE. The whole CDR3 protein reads CSVVDRVGTEAFF.

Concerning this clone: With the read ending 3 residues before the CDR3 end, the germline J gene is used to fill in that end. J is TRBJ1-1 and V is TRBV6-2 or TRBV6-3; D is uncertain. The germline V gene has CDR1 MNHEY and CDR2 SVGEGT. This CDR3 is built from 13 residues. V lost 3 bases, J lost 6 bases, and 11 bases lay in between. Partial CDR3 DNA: TGTGCCAGCAGTTATGACGGGGAGCCTGAA. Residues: CASSYDGEPE. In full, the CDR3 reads CASSYDGEPEAFF.

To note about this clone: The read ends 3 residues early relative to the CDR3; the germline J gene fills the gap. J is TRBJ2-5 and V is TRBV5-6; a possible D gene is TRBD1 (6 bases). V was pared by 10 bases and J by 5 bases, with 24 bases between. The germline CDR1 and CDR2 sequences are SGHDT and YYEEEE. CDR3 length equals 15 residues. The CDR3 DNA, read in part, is TGTGCCGGTGGGGCAGAACAGGGTTTTAAGGAGACC. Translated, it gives CAGGAEQGFKET. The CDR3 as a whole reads CAGGAEQGFKETQYF.

The CDR3 here is CSVSGGSYEQYF. The sequenced CDR3 bases are TGCAGCGTGTCCGGCGGCAGTTACGAG. The rearrangement joins TRBV29-1 to TRBJ2-7; D gene ambiguous. The CDR3 end is not reached by the read, which stops 3 residues before it; the germline J gene fills it in. This CDR3 has 12 amino acids. Per the germline V gene, CDR1 is SQVTM and CDR2 is ANQGSEA. V lost 6 bases and J 4 bases, leaving 13 bases between the germline ends.

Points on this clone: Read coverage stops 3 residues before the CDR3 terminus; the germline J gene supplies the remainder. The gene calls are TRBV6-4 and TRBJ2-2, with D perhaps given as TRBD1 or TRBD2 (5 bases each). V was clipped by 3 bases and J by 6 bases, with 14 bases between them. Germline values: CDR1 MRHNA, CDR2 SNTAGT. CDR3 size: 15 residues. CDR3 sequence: CASSEEAGWSGELFF. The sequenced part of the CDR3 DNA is TGTGCCAGCAGTGAGGAGGCAGGGTGGTCCGGGGAG.

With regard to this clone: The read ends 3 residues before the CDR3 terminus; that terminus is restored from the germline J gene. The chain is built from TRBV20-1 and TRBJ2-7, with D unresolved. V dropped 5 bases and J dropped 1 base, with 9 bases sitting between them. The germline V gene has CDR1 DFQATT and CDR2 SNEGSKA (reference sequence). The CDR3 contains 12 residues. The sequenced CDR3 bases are TGCAGTGCTTCCGAAGGGTCCTACGAG. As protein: CSASEGSYE. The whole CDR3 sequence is CSASEGSYEQYF.

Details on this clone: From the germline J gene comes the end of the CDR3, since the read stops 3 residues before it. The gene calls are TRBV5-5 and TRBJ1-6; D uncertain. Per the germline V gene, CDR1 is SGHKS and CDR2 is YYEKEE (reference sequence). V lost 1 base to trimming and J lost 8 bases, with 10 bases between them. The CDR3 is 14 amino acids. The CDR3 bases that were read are TGTGCCAGCAGCTTGCGGGGTGAATATTCACCC. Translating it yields CASSLRGEYSP. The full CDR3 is CASSLRGEYSPLHF.

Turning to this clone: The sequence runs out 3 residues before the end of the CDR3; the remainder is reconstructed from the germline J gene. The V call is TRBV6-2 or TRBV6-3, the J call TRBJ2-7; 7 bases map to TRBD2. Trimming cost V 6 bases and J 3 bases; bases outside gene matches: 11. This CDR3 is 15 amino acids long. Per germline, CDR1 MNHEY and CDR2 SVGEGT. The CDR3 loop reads CASSSGGEVLYEQYF. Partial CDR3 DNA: TGTGCCAGCAGCTCGGGGGGAGAGGTCCTCTACGAG.

CDR3 sequence reads: CSAFRQGRVGTGELFF. CDR3 DNA (partial): TGCAGTGCTTTTAGACAGGGGAGGGTGGGAACCGGGGAG. The rearrangement joins TRBV20-1 to TRBJ2-2, with D perhaps matching TRBD1 (8 bases). The read gets to within 3 residues of the CDR3 end, and the germline J gene fills in the rest. Germline lookup yields CDR1 DFQATT and CDR2 SNEGSKA (reference sequence). V lost 5 bases, J lost 5 bases, and 21 bases lay in between. This CDR3 is 16 amino acids long.

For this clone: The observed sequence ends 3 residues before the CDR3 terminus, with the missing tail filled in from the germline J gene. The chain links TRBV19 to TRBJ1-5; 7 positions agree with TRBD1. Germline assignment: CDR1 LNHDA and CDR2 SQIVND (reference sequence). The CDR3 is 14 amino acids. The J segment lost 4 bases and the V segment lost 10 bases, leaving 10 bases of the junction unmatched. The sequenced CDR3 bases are TGTGCCACCAGGATTGGACAGGTAAATCAGCCC. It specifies CATRIGQVNQP. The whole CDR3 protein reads CATRIGQVNQPQHF. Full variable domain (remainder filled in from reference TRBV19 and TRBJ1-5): DGGITQSPKYLFRKEGQNVTLSCEQNLNHDAMYWYRQDPGQGLRLIYYSQIVNDFQKGDIAEGYSVSREKKESFPLTVTSAQKNPTAFYLCATRIGQVNQPQHFGDGTRLSIL.

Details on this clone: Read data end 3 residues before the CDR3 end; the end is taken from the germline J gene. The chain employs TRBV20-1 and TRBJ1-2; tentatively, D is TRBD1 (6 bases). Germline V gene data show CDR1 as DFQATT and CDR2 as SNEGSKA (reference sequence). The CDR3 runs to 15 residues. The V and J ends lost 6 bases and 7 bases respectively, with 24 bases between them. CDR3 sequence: CSAPGQHSPWGGYTF. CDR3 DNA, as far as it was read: TGCAGTGCACCGGGACAACACTCCCCTTGGGGTGGC.

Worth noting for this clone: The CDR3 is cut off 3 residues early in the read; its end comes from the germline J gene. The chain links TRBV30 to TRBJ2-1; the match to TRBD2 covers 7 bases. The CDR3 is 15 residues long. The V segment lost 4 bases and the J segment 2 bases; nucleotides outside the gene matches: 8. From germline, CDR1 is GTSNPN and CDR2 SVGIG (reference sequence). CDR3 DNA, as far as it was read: TGTGCCTGGACCCTAAAGGGGACTACCTACAATGAG. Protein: CAWTLKGTTYNE. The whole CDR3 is CAWTLKGTTYNEQFF.

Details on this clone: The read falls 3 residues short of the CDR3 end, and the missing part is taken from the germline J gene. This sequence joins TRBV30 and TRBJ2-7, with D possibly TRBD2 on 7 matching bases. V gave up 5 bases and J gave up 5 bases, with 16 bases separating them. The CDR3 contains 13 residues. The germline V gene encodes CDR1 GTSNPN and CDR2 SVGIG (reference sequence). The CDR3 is CAWARGAGNEQYF. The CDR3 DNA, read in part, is TGTGCCTGGGCACGGGGGGCGGGGAACGAG.

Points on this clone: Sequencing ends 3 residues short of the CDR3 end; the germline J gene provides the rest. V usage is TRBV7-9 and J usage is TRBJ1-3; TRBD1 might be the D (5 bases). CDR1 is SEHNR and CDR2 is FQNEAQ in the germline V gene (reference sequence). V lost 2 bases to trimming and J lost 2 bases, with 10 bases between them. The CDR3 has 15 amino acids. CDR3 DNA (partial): TGTGCCAGCAGCTTAATTGGCAGGGCTGGAAACACC. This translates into CASSLIGRAGNT. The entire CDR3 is CASSLIGRAGNTIYF.

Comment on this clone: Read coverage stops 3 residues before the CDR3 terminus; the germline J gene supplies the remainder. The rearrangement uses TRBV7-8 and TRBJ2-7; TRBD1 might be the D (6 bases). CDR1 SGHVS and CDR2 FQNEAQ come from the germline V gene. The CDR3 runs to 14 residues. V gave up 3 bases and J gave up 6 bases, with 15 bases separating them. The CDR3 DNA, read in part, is TGTGCCAGCAGCTTCGGGCAGGGGACGAGCGAG. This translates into CASSFGQGTSE. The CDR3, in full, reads CASSFGQGTSEQYF.

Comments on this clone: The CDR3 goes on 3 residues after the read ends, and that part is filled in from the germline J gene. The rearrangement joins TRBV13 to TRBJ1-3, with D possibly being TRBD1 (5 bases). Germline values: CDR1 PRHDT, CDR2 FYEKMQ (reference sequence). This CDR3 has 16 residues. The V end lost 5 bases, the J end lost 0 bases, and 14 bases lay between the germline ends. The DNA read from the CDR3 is TGTGCCAGCAGCCAGACAGAAGACATCTCTGGAAACACC. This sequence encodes CASSQTEDISGNT. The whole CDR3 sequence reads CASSQTEDISGNTIYF.